The 16 T cell receptor beta chains reported below all come from one sample, sequenced in a study of post-analysis software for immune sequencing data. General study results and limits: Among a few TRBV segments more frequent in patients than controls were TRBV5-6, TRBV5-1 and TRBV20-1.

Unique molecular identifiers were carried by the TCR beta cDNA libraries. Using its own MiXCR run on the PCR reads, TCRdb lists one record per CDR3 protein. The profile covers hundreds of thousands of distinct CDR3 sequences, with approximately 59% appearing a single time and 11% taken by the ten largest. These receptors lack a known antigen. The sequenced sample consisted of blood. These receptors all stem from a girl aged 2-10 years with multiple sclerosis.

The V call is TRBV29-1, the J call TRBJ2-7; D unresolved. The J call could be wrong; TRBJ2-5 is a better fit for the DNA end. In germline, CDR1 is SQVTM, CDR2 ANQGSEA. The CDR3 is made up of 13 amino acids. The CDR3 here is CSVEWFGWETQYF. DNA for the CDR3: TGCAGCGTTGAATGGTTTGGGTGGGAGACCCAGTACTTC.

The gene calls are TRBV5-1 and TRBJ1-2; 7 bases fit TRBD1. Germline CDR1 reads SGHRS; CDR2 reads YFSETQ. V dropped 0 bases and J dropped 4; count of bases not matched to a gene: 6. This CDR3 region has 15 residues. CDR3 residues: CASSLAWGQSYGYTF. In DNA, the CDR3 is TGCGCCAGCAGCTTGGCCTGGGGACAGAGCTATGGCTACACCTTC.

The chain employs TRBV29-1 and TRBJ2-5, with D hard to call. The CDR3 runs 13 residues. Trimming took off 0 bases at V and 3 bases at J, with 8 bases between the two ends. Germline V gene sequence: CDR1 SQVTM, CDR2 ANQGSEA. CDR3 bases: TGCAGCGTTGAAGAACGGATGGAAGAGACCCAGTACTTC. Translated: CSVEERMEETQYF.

V and J are TRBV2 and TRBJ2-5; 13 nucleotides align to TRBD2. After removal of 11 bases from V and 4 bases from J, the junction contained 4 bases not matched to a gene. The CDR3 runs 13 residues. Germline V gene data show CDR1 as SNHLY and CDR2 as FYNNEI. CDR3 protein: CAGTSGDPETQYF. CDR3 coding DNA: TGTGCCGGGACTAGCGGGGACCCAGAGACCCAGTACTTC.

The rearrangement joins TRBV6-2 or TRBV6-3 to TRBJ2-5; D may be TRBD2 (5 bases). Germline assignment: CDR1 MNHEY and CDR2 SVGEGT. The V end lost 7 bases, the J end lost 2 bases, and 14 bases lay between the germline ends. The CDR3 length is 14 residues. CDR3 DNA sequence: TGTGCCAGCAAAAGGCTCAGAGGGCAAGAGACCCAGTACTTC. The encoded protein is CASKRLRGQETQYF.

The chain has TRBV6-6 and TRBJ1-2; TRBD1 matches 7 bases. Germline CDR1 MNHNY, CDR2 SVGAGI (reference sequence). CDR3 length: 14 residues. V dropped 2 bases and J dropped 2; count of bases not matched to a gene: 2. The DNA of the CDR3 is TGTGCCAGCAGTTACCAGGACAGGAACTATGGCTACACCTTC. This encodes CASSYQDRNYGYTF.

This chain links TRBV24-1 with TRBJ2-1; D is possibly TRBD1 or TRBD2 (5 bases each). This CDR3 is 15 amino acids long. V lost 7 bases and J 4 bases, leaving 16 bases between the germline ends. Looked up from germline, CDR1 is KGHDR and CDR2 is SFDVKD. As DNA, the CDR3 is TGTGCCACCAGCGGAGGAGACAGCCTTTACAATGAGCAGTTCTTC. The encoded protein is CATSGGDSLYNEQFF.

The gene calls are TRBV5-1 and TRBJ2-3; perhaps TRBD1 as D (5 bases). The CDR3 has 15 amino acids. The V and J ends lost 0 bases and 2 bases respectively, with 10 bases between them. The germline V gene encodes CDR1 SGHRS and CDR2 YFSETQ. The DNA for the CDR3 is TGCGCCAGCAGCTTGGAAAACAGGATCACAGATACGCAGTATTTT. Translated, it gives CASSLENRITDTQYF.

This clonotype came up once. The rearrangement joins TRBV5-6 to TRBJ2-2, with 8 nucleotides matching TRBD2. After removal of 3 bases from V and 0 bases from J, the junction contained 7 bases not matched to a gene. The germline V gene encodes CDR1 SGHDT and CDR2 YYEEEE. The CDR3 sequence is 17 residues long. The CDR3 DNA reads TGTGCCAGCAGCTCGACGGTGCGGGGGGCGAACACCGGGGAGCTGTTTTTT. It codes for CASSSTVRGANTGELFF.

V and J are TRBV10-2 and TRBJ2-3; D is unresolved. The V and J ends lost 3 bases and 7 bases respectively, with 11 bases between them. Germline V gene lookup returns CDR1 WSHSY and CDR2 SAAADI. The CDR3 runs to 13 residues. The CDR3 region is CASSEIVGNTQYF. The CDR3 coding sequence is TGCGCCAGCAGTGAAATCGTTGGGAATACGCAGTATTTT.

This clonotype occurred once. The chain combines TRBV11-2 with TRBJ2-5; 9 nucleotides line up with TRBD1. The DNA matches TRBJ2-7 better at its end, which makes the J call doubtful. CDR3 length equals 18 residues. The germline V gene has CDR1 SGHAT and CDR2 FQNNGV. The CDR3 DNA reads TGTGCCAGCAGCCCGACGGGACAGGGAGTGTGGGGGCGATACGAGCAGTACTTC. Residues: CASSPTGQGVWGRYEQYF.

This clonotype was recorded a few times. The V call is TRBV11-2, the J call TRBJ2-7; D is perhaps TRBD1 or TRBD2 (5 bases each). The CDR3 runs 15 residues. Germline V gene lookup returns CDR1 SGHAT and CDR2 FQNNGV. V was trimmed by 2 bases and J by 4 bases, leaving 15 bases between them. The CDR3 region has the DNA TGTGCCAGCAGCTTAAGAGGGGCATTTTGGTACGAGCAGTACTTC. Its translation is CASSLRGAFWYEQYF.

The chain couples TRBV28 to TRBJ2-3, with 15 nucleotides matching TRBD2. Unmatched junction bases numbered 10, after V lost 4 bases and J lost 2 bases. Looked up from germline, CDR1 is MDHEN and CDR2 is SYDVKM. This CDR3 has 19 amino acids. CDR3 in DNA: TGTGCCAGCAGTTCGGGACTAGCGGGAGGAGCTGCTCTCACAGATACGCAGTATTTT. Residues: CASSSGLAGGAALTDTQYF.

This clonotype appeared a single time. V is TRBV15 and J is TRBJ2-4; 8 nucleotides align to TRBD1. From germline, CDR1 is LNHNV and CDR2 YYDKDF (reference sequence). The CDR3 covers 16 residues. Trimming at V came to 1 base and at J to 0 bases, leaving 2 bases not matched to a gene. The DNA for the CDR3 is TGTGCCACCAGCAGAGTGACAGGGGTAGCCAAAAACATTCAGTACTTC. The encoded protein is CATSRVTGVAKNIQYF.

This clonotype appeared a few times. The rearrangement links TRBV14 to TRBJ2-5; D might be TRBD1 (5 bases). Germline V gene sequence: CDR1 SGHDN, CDR2 FVKESK. Trimming left V 5 bases short and J 2 bases short, with 15 bases between. CDR3 size: 15 residues. The CDR3 DNA sequence: TGTGCCAGCAGCGACCGACAGACCGGGCAAGAGACCCAGTACTTC. Translated: CASSDRQTGQETQYF.

This chain uses TRBV24-1 with TRBJ2-1; D is perhaps TRBD2 (6 bases). This CDR3 region has 14 residues. V was clipped by 5 bases and J by 5 bases, with 12 bases between them. CDR1 and CDR2 from the germline V gene are KGHDR and SFDVKD. CDR3 region: CATSVSREDNEQFF. The CDR3 DNA is TGTGCCACCAGTGTCAGCAGGGAGGACAATGAGCAGTTCTTC.